Below are 6 T cell receptor beta chains sequenced from a single sample in a study of T cell responses to AZD1222 COVID-19 vaccine. Here immunoSEQ multiplex PCR was the method, and the copy in TCRdb shows in-frame clones only, minus some. The sample comprises fewer than 110,000 clones, 88% of which are singletons, and 20% to 25% rests with the top ten. This material consisted of peripheral blood, taken on day 0 of AZD1222 vaccination. These receptors were obtained from an adult in good health.

The genes are TRBV2 and TRBJ1-5, with a tentative D call TRBD1 (6 bases). This CDR3 is 14 amino acids long. The germline CDR1 and CDR2 sequences are SNHLY and FYNNEI. V was pared by 6 bases and J by 5 bases, with 14 bases between. The CDR3 here is CASSGVGGDQPQHF. The CDR3 DNA follows: TGTGCCAGCAGCGGCGTAGGGGGGGATCAGCCCCAGCATTTT.

This clone has only a few counts. The chain carries TRBV11-2 and TRBJ1-1; D remains ambiguous. The CDR3 is 12 residues long. Trimming took off 2 bases at V and 8 bases at J, with 9 bases between the two ends. The germline CDR1 and CDR2 sequences are SGHAT and FQNNGV. CDR3 region: CASSLLRVEAFF. Here the CDR3 DNA reads TGTGCCAGCAGCTTACTCCGGGTCGAAGCTTTCTTT.

This clone appeared once. This sequence joins TRBV5-1 and TRBJ1-1; no clear D gene. Trimming pared 5 bases from V and 0 bases from J, leaving 8 bases between. This CDR3 comprises 13 residues. Per germline, CDR1 SGHRS and CDR2 YFSETQ. CDR3 region: CASSLLMNTEAFF. The DNA for the CDR3 is TGCGCCAGCAGTCTTTTGATGAACACTGAAGCTTTCTTT.

The chain has TRBV2 and TRBJ1-1; no clear D gene. The CDR3 spans 11 residues. CDR1 and CDR2 (germline): SNHLY, FYNNEI. Trimming took off 4 bases at V and 7 bases at J, with 7 bases between the two ends. This CDR3 reads CASSAAFEAFF. CDR3 in DNA: TGTGCCAGCAGTGCCGCCTTTGAAGCTTTCTTT.

J is TRBJ1-5 and V is TRBV28; D possibly corresponds to TRBD1 (6 bases). The CDR3 consists of 18 residues. V lost 4 bases, J lost 3 bases, and 22 bases lay in between. Germline values: CDR1 MDHEN, CDR2 SYDVKM. CDR3 DNA: TGTGCCAGCAGTTCGAACCCGGGAGGGGGGACTGACAATCAGCCCCAGCATTTT. It specifies CASSSNPGGGTDNQPQHF.

V usage is TRBV7-2 and J usage is TRBJ1-1; possibly TRBD1 for D (5 bases). Deletions cut 5 bases from V and 0 bases from J, with 10 bases between. Germline CDR1 is SGHTA and CDR2 is FQGNSA. CDR3 size: 14 residues. The CDR3 DNA reads TGTGCCAGCAGCCGGGGACTTCTGAACACTGAAGCTTTCTTT. Translated: CASSRGLLNTEAFF.